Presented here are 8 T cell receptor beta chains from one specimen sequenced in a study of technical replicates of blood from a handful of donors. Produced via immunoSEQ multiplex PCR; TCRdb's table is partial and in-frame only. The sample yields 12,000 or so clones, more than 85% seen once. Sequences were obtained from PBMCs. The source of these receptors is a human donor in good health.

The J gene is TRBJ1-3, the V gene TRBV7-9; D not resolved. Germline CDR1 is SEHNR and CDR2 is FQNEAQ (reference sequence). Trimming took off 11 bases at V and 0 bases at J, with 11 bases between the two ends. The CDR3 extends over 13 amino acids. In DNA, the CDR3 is TGTGCCGTCGCGGAGGTCTCTGGAAACACCATATATTTT. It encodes CAVAEVSGNTIYF.

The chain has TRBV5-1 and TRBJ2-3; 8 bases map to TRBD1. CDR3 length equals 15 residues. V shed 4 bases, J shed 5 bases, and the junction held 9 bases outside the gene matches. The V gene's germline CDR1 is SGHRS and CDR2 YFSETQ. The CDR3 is CASSPGTGGRDTQYF. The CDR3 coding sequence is TGCGCCAGCAGCCCAGGGACAGGAGGAAGAGATACGCAGTATTTT.

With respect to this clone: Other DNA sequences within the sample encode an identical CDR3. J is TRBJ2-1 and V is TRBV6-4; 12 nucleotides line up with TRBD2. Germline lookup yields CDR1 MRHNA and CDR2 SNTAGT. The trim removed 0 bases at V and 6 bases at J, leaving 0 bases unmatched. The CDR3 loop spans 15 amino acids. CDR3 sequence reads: CASSDSTSGSNEQFF. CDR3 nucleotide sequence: TGTGCCAGCAGTGACTCGACTAGCGGGAGCAATGAGCAGTTCTTC.

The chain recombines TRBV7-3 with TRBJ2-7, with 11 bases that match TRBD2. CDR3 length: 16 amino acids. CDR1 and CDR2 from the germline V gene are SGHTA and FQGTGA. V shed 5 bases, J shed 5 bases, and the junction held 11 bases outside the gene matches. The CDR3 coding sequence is TGTGCCAGCAGCATGGCCCCTAGCGGGAGGATAAACGAGCAGTACTTC. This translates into CASSMAPSGRINEQYF.

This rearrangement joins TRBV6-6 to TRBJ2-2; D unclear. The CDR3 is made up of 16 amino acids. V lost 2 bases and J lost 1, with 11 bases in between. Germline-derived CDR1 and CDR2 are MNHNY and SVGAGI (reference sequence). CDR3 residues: CASSYLSSQNTGELFF. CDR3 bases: TGTGCCAGCAGTTACCTCAGTTCGCAGAACACCGGGGAGCTGTTTTTT.

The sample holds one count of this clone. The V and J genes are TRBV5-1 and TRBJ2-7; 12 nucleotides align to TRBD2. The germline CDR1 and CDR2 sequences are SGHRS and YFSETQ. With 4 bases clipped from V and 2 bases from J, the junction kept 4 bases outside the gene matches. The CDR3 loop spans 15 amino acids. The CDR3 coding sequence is TGCGCCAGCAGCCGACCTAGCGGGAGGGCCTACGAGCAGTACTTC. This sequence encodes CASSRPSGRAYEQYF. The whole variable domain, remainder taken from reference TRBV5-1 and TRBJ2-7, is KAGVTQTPRYLIKTRGQQVTLSCSPISGHRSVSWYQQTPGQGLQFLFEYFSETQRNKGNFPGRFSGRQFSNSRSEMNVSTLELGDSALYLCASSRPSGRAYEQYFGPGTRLTVT.

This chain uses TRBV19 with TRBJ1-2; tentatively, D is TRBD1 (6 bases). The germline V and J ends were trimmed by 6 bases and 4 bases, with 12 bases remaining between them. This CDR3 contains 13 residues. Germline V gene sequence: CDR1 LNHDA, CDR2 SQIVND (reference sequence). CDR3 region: CASRNRELYGYTF. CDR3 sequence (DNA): TGTGCCAGTAGGAACAGGGAACTCTATGGCTACACCTTC.

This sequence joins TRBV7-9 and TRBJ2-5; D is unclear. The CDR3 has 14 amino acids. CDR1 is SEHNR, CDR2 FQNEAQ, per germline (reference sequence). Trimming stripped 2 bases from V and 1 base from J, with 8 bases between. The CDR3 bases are TGTGCCAGCAGCTTATCGACTGCCCAAGAGACCCAGTACTTC. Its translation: CASSLSTAQETQYF.